This entry describes one T cell receptor beta chain. This clonotype was counted at least ten times. It has no known antigen specificity. Per-nucleotide qualities are absent, and no much larger clonotype sits a single base away. Sample treatment or condition, as interpreted from the label and publication: allogeneic hematopoietic cell transplantation with graft depleted of TCRalphabeta T cells and CD19 B cells. The children who served as transplant recipients had been given grafts of TCRalphabeta/CD19-depleted allogeneic hematopoietic cells. Preparation of the library involved PCR. Sequenced on an Illumina HiSeq 2500. TCR library preparation used molecular barcoding, with unique molecular identifiers applied to normalize quantification of the TCRbeta repertoire. Through fastp at Q25 and MiXCR, TCRdb rebuilt clones from the public reads, retaining in-frame beta chains. Each entry merges the rows of one CDR3 protein and shows their most common DNA and genes. This sample is represented by hundreds of thousands of distinct CDR3 sequences; roughly 23% of them were singletons. The ten largest clones capture less than 15% of the sample.

This record belongs to a study of T-cell reconstitution after alpha-beta-depleted transplantation in children (dated by TCRdb to the mid-2010s). Background on the whole study: The study quantitatively tracked T-cell immune reconstitution after TCRalphabeta/CD19-depleted allogeneic hematopoietic cell transplantation in children using TCR repertoire profiling. General study outcomes and caveats: Over the following months the frequencies of hyperexpanded clones went down, and after one year T-cell counts and TCRbeta diversity were mostly credited to newly produced T cells. The apparently early alphabetaT-cell count recovery about two months after transplant was reportedly dependent on only several hundred rapidly expanded clones derived from non-depleted graft cells. In some patients, the high TCRbeta diversity seen at day 60 was put down to recipient T cells and intrathymic progenitors that had survived conditioning.

The sequence derives from a boy under two years old who had a stem cell transplant for acute myeloid leukemia, so the T cells may come from the graft donor. The sample here was PBMCs, mostly from graft donor cells, taken 360 days after TCRalphabeta/CD19-depleted stem cell transplant.

This receptor carries the CDR3 CASSLIGLAGMYF. Read as DNA, the sequence is TGTGCCAGCAGCCTCATTGGACTAGCGGGGATGTACTTC. In this chain, TRBV3-1 is recombined with TRBJ2-7, and 12 junctional nucleotides match TRBD2. The CDR3 sequence holds 13 residues, the cysteine and phenylalanine included. Only CDR3 DNA remains: 39 bases, in frame from the first base. The germline V and J ends show losses of 4 bases and 12 bases respectively, and no gene match explains 7 bases of the junction. Reading the germline V gene (reference sequence) gives CDR1 LGHDT and CDR2 YNNKEL.